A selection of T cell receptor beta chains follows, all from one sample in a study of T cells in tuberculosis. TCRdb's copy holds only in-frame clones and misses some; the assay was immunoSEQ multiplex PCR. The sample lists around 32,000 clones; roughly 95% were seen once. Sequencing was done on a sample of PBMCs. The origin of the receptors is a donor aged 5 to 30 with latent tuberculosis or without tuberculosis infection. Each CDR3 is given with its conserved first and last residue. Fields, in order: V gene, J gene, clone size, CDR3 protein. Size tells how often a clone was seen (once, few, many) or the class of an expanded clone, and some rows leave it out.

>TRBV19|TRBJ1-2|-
CASRRDRGRRGYTF
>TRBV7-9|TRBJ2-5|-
CASSGQGGETQYF
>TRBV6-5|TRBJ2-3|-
CASSLRIQTDTQYF
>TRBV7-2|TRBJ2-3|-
CASSLTRDTQYF
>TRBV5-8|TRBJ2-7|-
CASQDYSYEQYF
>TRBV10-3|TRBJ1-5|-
CAISFDTSNQPQHF
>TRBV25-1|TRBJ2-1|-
CASSPNRASGRGSEQFF
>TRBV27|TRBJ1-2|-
CASSLRGYGYTF
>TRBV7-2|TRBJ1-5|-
CASSLQGSNQPQHF
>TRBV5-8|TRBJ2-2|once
CASSSLPGQGFPGELFF
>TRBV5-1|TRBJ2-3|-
CASSLAGGDTQYF
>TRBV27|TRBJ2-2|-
CASSLRYNTGELFF
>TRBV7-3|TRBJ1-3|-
CASSFGASSGNTIYF
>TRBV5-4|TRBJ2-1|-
CASSLGRRANEQFF
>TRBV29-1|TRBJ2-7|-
CSASTGDAYEQYF
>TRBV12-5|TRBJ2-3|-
CASGLVSFLIGGGPRTDTQYF
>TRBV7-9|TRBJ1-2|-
CASSKEGGVYGYTF
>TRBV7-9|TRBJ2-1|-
CASSLWTSGTYNEQFF
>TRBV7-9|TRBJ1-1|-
CASSYFRQGGTEAFF
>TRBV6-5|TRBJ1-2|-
CASSRFRDSNYGYTF
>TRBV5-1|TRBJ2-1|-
CASSLGRTSGRWDEQFF
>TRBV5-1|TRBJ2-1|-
CASSKDRDSYNEQFF
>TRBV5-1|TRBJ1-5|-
CASSLVGGGYQPQHF
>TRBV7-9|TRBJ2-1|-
CASSYVAGGYSYNEQFF
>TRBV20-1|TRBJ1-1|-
CSARDLIGGFF
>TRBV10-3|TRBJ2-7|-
CAISPRGRDEQYF
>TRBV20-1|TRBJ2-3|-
CSAQQGSGQYF
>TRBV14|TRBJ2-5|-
CASSLLAKPREAQYF
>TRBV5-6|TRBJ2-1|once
CASSLGGAGEQFF
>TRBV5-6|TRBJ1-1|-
CASSLWGGRTEAFF
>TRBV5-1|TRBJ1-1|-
CASSLGIDRVNTEAFF
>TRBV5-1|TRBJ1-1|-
CASSLKQGRHTEAFF
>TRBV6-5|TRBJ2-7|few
CASRPPQGALYQQYF